The 2 T cell receptor beta chains in this list originate from one sample, sequenced in a study of cytomegalovirus exposure and HLA in healthy donors. Both 60 Vbeta primers and 13 Jbeta primers went into the PCR. TCRdb's copy holds only in-frame clones and misses some; the assay was immunoSEQ multiplex PCR. The sample lists over 150,000 clones; approximately 79% were seen once. The sequenced sample consisted of PBMCs. These receptor sequences come from a human donor in good health.

This clone showed up just a few times. This chain connects TRBV5-4 to TRBJ1-6, with 9 bases matching TRBD1. Germline CDR1 is SGHNT and CDR2 is YYREEE (reference sequence). V gave up 3 bases and J gave up 9 bases; unmatched junction bases: 4. The CDR3 sequence is 14 residues long. The CDR3: CASSWGQGSSPLHF. CDR3 nucleotides: TGTGCCAGCAGCTGGGGACAGGGCAGTTCACCCCTCCACTTT.

The genes are TRBV5-4 and TRBJ2-5, with TRBD1 matching over 10 bases. The end of the DNA aligns better with TRBJ2-7, so the J call may be wrong. The V gene's germline CDR1 is SGHNT and CDR2 YYREEE (reference sequence). The CDR3 spans 15 residues. Here the CDR3 DNA reads TGTGCCAGCAGCTTAGAAGGGACAGGGGCAGGCGAGCAGTACTTC. It translates to CASSLEGTGAGEQYF.